This T cell receptor (beta chain) was sequenced during a study of radiotherapy plus CTLA-4 blockade in lung cancer. The method was immunoSEQ multiplex PCR; TCRdb's version includes in-frame clones alone and lacks a portion of them. The sample has around 24,000 clones, about three quarters seen once. Trimming removed 4 bases at V and 3 bases at J, with 7 bases between. Germline V lookup: CDR1 KGHSH, CDR2 LQKENI. CDR3 size: 12 residues. The TCR comes from a human donor with non-small cell lung cancer who had stable disease on radiotherapy plus ipilimumab. The source material was peripheral blood, sampled from a patient treated with radiotherapy plus ipilimumab. The chain is built from TRBV18 and TRBJ2-7; unclear D gene. The CDR3 is CASSLDYYEQYF. CDR3 DNA sequence: TGTGCCAGCTCACTCGATTACTACGAGCAGTACTTC.